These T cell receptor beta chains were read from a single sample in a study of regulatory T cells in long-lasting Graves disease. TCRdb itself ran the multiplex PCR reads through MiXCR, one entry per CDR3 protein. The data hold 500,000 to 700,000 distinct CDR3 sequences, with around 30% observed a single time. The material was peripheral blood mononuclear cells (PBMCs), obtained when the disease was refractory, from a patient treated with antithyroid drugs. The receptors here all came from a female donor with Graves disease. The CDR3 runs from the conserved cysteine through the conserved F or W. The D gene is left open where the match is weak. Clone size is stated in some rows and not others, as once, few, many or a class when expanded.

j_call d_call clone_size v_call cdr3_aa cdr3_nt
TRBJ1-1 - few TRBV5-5 CASSLIGRLNTEAFF TGTGCCAGCAGTCTTATAGGCCGTCTGAACACTGAAGCTTTCTTT
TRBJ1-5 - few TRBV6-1 CASRGSGGDNQPQHF TGTGCCAGCCGGGGGTCGGGGGGAGACAATCAGCCCCAGCATTTT
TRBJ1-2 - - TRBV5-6 CASSLAWVSNNYGYTF TGTGCCAGCAGCTTGGCCTGGGTATCCAATAACTATGGCTACACCTTC
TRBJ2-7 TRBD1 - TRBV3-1 CASSHLGQGRFYEQYF TGTGCCAGCAGCCACTTAGGACAGGGGCGATTCTACGAGCAGTACTTC
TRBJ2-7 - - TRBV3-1 CASSQSINYEQYF TGTGCCAGCAGTCAATCAATTAACTACGAGCAGTACTTC
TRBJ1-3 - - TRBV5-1 CASSLPTEGNTIYF TGCGCCAGCAGCCTTCCGACTGAGGGAAACACCATATATTTT
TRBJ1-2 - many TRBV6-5 CASSYATNYGYTF TGTGCCAGCAGTTACGCCACCAACTATGGCTACACCTTC
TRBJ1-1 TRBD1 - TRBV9 CASSVAGTGEAFF TGTGCCAGCAGCGTAGCTGGGACAGGGGAAGCTTTCTTT
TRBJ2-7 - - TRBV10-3 CAISEFRVAYEQYF TGTGCCATCAGTGAGTTCAGGGTGGCTTACGAGCAGTACTTC
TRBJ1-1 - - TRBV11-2 CASSPPTGWSTEAFF TGTGCCAGCAGCCCCCCGACAGGTTGGAGCACTGAAGCTTTCTTT
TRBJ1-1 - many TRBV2 CASRRGFDTEAFF TGTGCCAGCAGGCGGGGGTTCGACACTGAAGCTTTCTTT
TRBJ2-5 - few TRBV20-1 CSASLWESQETQYF TGCAGTGCTAGCTTATGGGAAAGCCAAGAGACCCAGTACTTC
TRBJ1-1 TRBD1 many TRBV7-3 CASSPTSGTANTEAFF TGTGCCAGCAGCCCTACATCCGGGACAGCGAACACTGAAGCTTTCTTT
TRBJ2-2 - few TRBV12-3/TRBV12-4 CASRLRASQSNTGELFF TGTGCCAGCAGATTAAGAGCATCCCAGTCCAACACCGGGGAGCTGTTTTTT
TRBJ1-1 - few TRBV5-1 CASSLVVGMNTEAFF TGCGCCAGCAGCTTGGTTGTGGGTATGAACACTGAAGCTTTCTTT
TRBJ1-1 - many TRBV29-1 CSVGPPDLNTEAFF TGCAGCGTTGGGCCGCCGGATTTGAACACTGAAGCTTTCTTT
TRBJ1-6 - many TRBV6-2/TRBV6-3 CASSYSRNENSPLHF TGTGCCAGCAGTTACTCTCGGAACGAGAATTCACCCCTCCACTTT
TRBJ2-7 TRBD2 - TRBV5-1 CASSSSGTREQYF TGCGCCAGCAGCTCGAGCGGGACTCGAGAGCAGTACTTC
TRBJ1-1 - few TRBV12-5 CASGAWAGRATEAFF TGTGCTAGTGGAGCATGGGCGGGGAGGGCCACTGAAGCTTTCTTT
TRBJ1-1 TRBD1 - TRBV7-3 CASSSTGGASTEAFF TGTGCCAGCAGTTCAACAGGGGGCGCCTCCACTGAAGCTTTCTTT
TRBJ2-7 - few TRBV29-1 CSVEVGRTEQYF TGCAGCGTTGAAGTGGGGAGAACCGAGCAGTACTTC
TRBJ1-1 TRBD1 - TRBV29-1 CSVRGTGANTEAFF TGCAGCGTGAGGGGGACAGGGGCGAACACTGAAGCTTTCTTT
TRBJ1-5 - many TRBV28 CASSLWGRDNQPQHF TGTGCCAGCAGTTTGTGGGGCCGGGACAATCAGCCCCAGCATTTT